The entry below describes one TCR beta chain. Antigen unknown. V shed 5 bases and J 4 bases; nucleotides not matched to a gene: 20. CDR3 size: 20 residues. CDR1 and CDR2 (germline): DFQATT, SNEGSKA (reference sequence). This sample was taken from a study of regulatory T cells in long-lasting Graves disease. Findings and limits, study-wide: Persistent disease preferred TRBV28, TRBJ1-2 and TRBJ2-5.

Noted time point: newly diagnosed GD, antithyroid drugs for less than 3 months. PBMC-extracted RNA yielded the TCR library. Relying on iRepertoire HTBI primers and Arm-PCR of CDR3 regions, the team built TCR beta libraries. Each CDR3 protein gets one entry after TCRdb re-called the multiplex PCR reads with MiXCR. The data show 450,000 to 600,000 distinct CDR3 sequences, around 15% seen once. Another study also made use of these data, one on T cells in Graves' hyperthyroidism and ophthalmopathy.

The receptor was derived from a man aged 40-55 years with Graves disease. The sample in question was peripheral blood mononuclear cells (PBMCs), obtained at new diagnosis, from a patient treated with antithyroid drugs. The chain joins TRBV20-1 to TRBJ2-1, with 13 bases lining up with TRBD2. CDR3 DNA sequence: TGCAGTGCTCAACAACCCGGGACTAGCGGGAAGGTACCGCCATACAATGAGCAGTTCTTC. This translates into CSAQQPGTSGKVPPYNEQFF.